A single sample gave rise to the 15 T cell receptor beta chains below, sequenced in a study of blood T cell repertoires in COVID-19 (TCRdb year 2020). Library generation was performed with the immunoSEQ multiplex PCR assay. In TCRdb, the immuneACCESS table is reduced to in-frame sequences with V and J assigned. These tables do not hold every clone; where another copy was compared, an unresolved V gene accounts for under half, and the others remain unexplained. Within this sample are about 280,000 clones, with about 90% of them counted one time only. The top ten clones comprise approximately 2% of the sample. The sample taken for sequencing was PBMCs or T cells enriched from blood (not recorded which). Receptors originate from a woman in her sixties or seventies who had recovered from COVID-19.

Here the CDR3 reads CASSRDRAEAFF. The CDR3 region has the DNA TGTGCCAGTAGCCGGGACAGAGCTGAAGCTTTCTTT. The chain joins TRBV19 to TRBJ1-1, with TRBD1 identical over 7 bases. With 6 bases clipped from V and 6 bases from J, the junction kept 4 bases outside the gene matches. Germline assignment: CDR1 LNHDA and CDR2 SQIVND (reference sequence). The CDR3 loop spans 12 amino acids.

The chain carries TRBV11-2 and TRBJ2-1; TRBD2 might be the D (6 bases). This CDR3 is 15 amino acids long. Germline loops: CDR1 SGHAT, CDR2 FQNNGV. Trimming left V 5 bases short and J 0 bases short, with 11 bases between. The CDR3 DNA reads TGTGCCAGCAGCCCCCGGCGGGGCTCCTACAATGAGCAGTTCTTC. Its protein is CASSPRRGSYNEQFF.

The chain employs TRBV10-3 and TRBJ2-3; a possible D gene is TRBD1 (5 bases). There are 14 residues in the CDR3. CDR1 is ENHRY, CDR2 SYGVKD, per germline. V was cut by 6 bases and J by 0 bases, with 10 bases left in between. The CDR3 reads CAIRTEPSTDTQYF. The CDR3 DNA reads as TGTGCCATCAGGACAGAGCCCAGCACAGATACGCAGTATTTT.

The rearrangement links TRBV3-1 (or the pseudogene TRBV3-2) to TRBJ1-2; a weak D match, TRBD1 (6 bases). The CDR3 runs 14 residues. Looked up from germline, CDR1 is LGHDT and CDR2 is YNNKEL (reference sequence). The V and J ends lost 3 bases and 3 bases respectively, with 11 bases between them. The CDR3 loop is CASSQGARDYGYTF. The CDR3 coding sequence is TGTGCCAGCAGCCAGGGGGCCAGGGACTATGGCTACACCTTC.

This sequence joins TRBV28 and TRBJ1-3; perhaps TRBD1 as D (5 bases). With 6 bases removed from V and 5 bases from J, the gap between germline ends came to 14 bases. The germline V gene has CDR1 MDHEN and CDR2 SYDVKM. The CDR3 consists of 14 residues. The CDR3 region has the DNA TGTGCCAGCAGCCACAGGCAGGGCCGAAACACCATATATTTT. Amino acid sequence: CASSHRQGRNTIYF.

V and J are TRBV6-5 and TRBJ2-7; 8 nucleotides agree with TRBD2. Germline V gene sequence: CDR1 MNHEY, CDR2 SVGAGI. V gave up 5 bases and J gave up 1 base; unmatched junction bases: 4. The CDR3 has 14 amino acids. This CDR3 is CASSQIAGSYEQYF. In DNA, the CDR3 is TGTGCCAGCAGTCAAATAGCGGGGTCCTACGAGCAGTACTTC.

This clone was found once. The V call is TRBV7-9, the J call TRBJ1-6, with TRBD1 identical over 9 bases. Germline V gene lookup returns CDR1 SEHNR and CDR2 FQNEAQ (reference sequence). The length of the CDR3 is 14 residues. V dropped 4 bases and J dropped 11; count of bases not matched to a gene: 6. CDR3 nucleotide sequence: TGTGCCAGCAGCTGGGGACAGGGCGACCCACCCCTCCACTTT. Protein: CASSWGQGDPPLHF.

This chain uses TRBV5-6 with TRBJ1-3, with D possibly being TRBD1 (5 bases). Trimming stripped 3 bases from V and 4 bases from J, with 17 bases between. This CDR3 comprises 16 residues. The V gene's germline CDR1 is SGHDT and CDR2 YYEEEE. Here the CDR3 reads CASSWGRLLSGNTIYF. CDR3 bases: TGTGCCAGCAGCTGGGGGAGGCTCCTTTCGGGAAACACCATATATTTT.

This chain links TRBV9 with TRBJ1-2; 7 bases match TRBD1. Germline V gives CDR1 SGDLS, CDR2 YYNGEE. Trimming removed 3 bases from V and 6 bases from J; junction bases left unmatched: 2. CDR3 length equals 12 residues. The CDR3 bases are TGTGCCAGCAGCGGACAGGGAGATGGCTACACCTTC. Translating gives CASSGQGDGYTF.

The rearrangement links TRBV5-1 to TRBJ2-5; TRBD2 matches at 12 bases. From germline, CDR1 is SGHRS and CDR2 YFSETQ. The CDR3 contains 17 residues. V shed 0 bases and J 4 bases; nucleotides not matched to a gene: 7. CDR3 nucleotides: TGCGCCAGCAGCTTGGGGCTAGCGGGAGGGCCGGTAGAGACCCAGTACTTC. It specifies CASSLGLAGGPVETQYF.

This chain links TRBV30 with TRBJ1-2, with 7 positions matching TRBD1. The CDR3 sequence is 14 residues long. Germline V gene sequence: CDR1 GTSNPN, CDR2 SVGIG (reference sequence). Trimming cost V 5 bases and J 4 bases; bases outside gene matches: 10. CDR3 protein: CAWGTGTVGYGYTF. CDR3 bases: TGTGCCTGGGGAACCGGGACAGTAGGCTATGGCTACACCTTC. Based on the CDR3 plus reference TRBV30 and TRBJ1-2, the full variable domain is SQTIHQWPATLVQPVGSPLSLECTVEGTSNPNLYWYRQAAGRGLQLLFYSVGIGQISSEVPQNLSASRPQDRQFILSSKKLLLSDSGFYLCAWGTGTVGYGYTFGSGTRLTVV.

The gene calls are TRBV4-1 and TRBJ2-1, with D possibly matching TRBD1 (7 bases). This CDR3 comprises 16 residues. Germline CDR1 MGHRA, CDR2 YSYEKL. V shed 5 bases and J shed 4 bases, with 18 bases lying between them. The CDR3 DNA reads as TGCGCCAGCAGCTCTAGCCTCAGGGGGACTTACAATGAGCAGTTCTTC. This translates into CASSSSLRGTYNEQFF.

There are a few counts of this clone. The chain joins TRBV28 to TRBJ2-5; a weak D match, TRBD1 (6 bases). Germline V CDR1 and CDR2: MDHEN, SYDVKM. Trimming took off 2 bases at V and 5 bases at J, with 15 bases between the two ends. This CDR3 has 15 residues. The CDR3 sequence: CASSLAGTIWETQYF. The CDR3 nucleotides are TGTGCCAGCAGTTTAGCTGGGACAATTTGGGAGACCCAGTACTTC.

The J gene is TRBJ2-3, the V gene TRBV3-1 (or the pseudogene TRBV3-2); D is undetermined. The CDR3 runs to 13 residues. Per the germline V gene, CDR1 is LGHDT and CDR2 is YNNKEL (reference sequence). V was clipped by 4 bases and J by 4 bases, with 9 bases between them. Here the CDR3 DNA reads TGTGCCAGCAGCCGGGCTTTAGCAGATACGCAGTATTTT. Its protein is CASSRALADTQYF.

The gene calls are TRBV12-3 or TRBV12-4 and TRBJ1-2, with 9 bases lining up with TRBD1. The trim removed 5 bases at V and 8 bases at J, leaving 6 bases unmatched. The CDR3 contains 13 residues. This CDR3 reads CASSRQGVRGYTF. CDR3 nucleotide sequence: TGTGCCAGCAGTCGACAGGGGGTGAGAGGCTACACCTTC.